The 24 T cell receptor beta chains listed next were all sequenced from one sample in a study of low-dose radiotherapy and immunotherapy resistance in tumors. Gene-specific TRAV and TRBV primers were used for first-strand cDNA, covering alpha and beta chains. The authors ran 15 to 25 PCR cycles to amplify TCRs with a constant-region primer and V-primer adapter. TCRdb re-derived calls from the reads in MiXCR, one entry per CDR3 protein. The data contain roughly 76,000 distinct CDR3 sequences, around 18% of them singletons. The time point: before trial treatment. Sequencing used PBMCs, obtained before treatment. These receptors were taken from a male donor with prostate cancer.

In this sample, this clonotype turned up many times. CDR3 amino acids: CASSSRASYNSPLHF. The CDR3 DNA reads TGCGCCAGCAGCTCACGCGCTTCGTATAATTCACCCCTCCACTTT. V usage is TRBV5-1 and J usage is TRBJ1-6; D gene unclear. V was pared by 3 bases and J by 4 bases, with 11 bases between. Per the germline V gene, CDR1 is SGHRS and CDR2 is YFSETQ. The CDR3 is 15 amino acids.

This clonotype was picked up many times. This chain uses TRBV5-6 with TRBJ2-7; weak D call: TRBD1 (6 bases). The germline V and J ends were trimmed by 0 bases and 2 bases, with 9 bases remaining between them. This CDR3 spans 14 amino acids. Germline V CDR1 and CDR2: SGHDT, YYEEEE. CDR3 residues: CASSLVQGPYEQYF. Written as DNA, the CDR3 is TGTGCCAGCAGCTTGGTACAGGGCCCCTACGAGCAGTACTTC.

This clonotype has at least ten counts. The chain uses TRBV29-1 and TRBJ1-3, with 9 bases identical to TRBD1. The CDR3 is made up of 18 amino acids. Germline V lookup: CDR1 SQVTM, CDR2 ANQGSEA. V trimming: 7 bases; J trimming: 4 bases; junction bases outside the gene matches: 20. The CDR3 region has the DNA TGCAGCGGCCAAACCGGGACAGGGACTAGGGACTCCGGAAACACCATATATTTT. Its translation: CSGQTGTGTRDSGNTIYF.

A note on this clonotype: A read error is likely here: a far larger clone is one base away. The chain combines TRBV28 with TRBJ2-1, with 8 bases fitting TRBD2. CDR3 length equals 15 residues. Germline V gene data show CDR1 as MDHEN and CDR2 as SYDVKM. The trim removed 5 bases at V and 13 bases at J, leaving 16 bases unmatched. The chain's CDR3 is CASSGAGASQETQFF. The DNA for the CDR3 is TGTGCCAGCAGTGGAGCGGGGGCCAGCCAAGAGACCCAGTTCTTC.

The gene calls are TRBV5-6 and TRBJ1-5; D possibly corresponds to TRBD1 (6 bases). CDR1 and CDR2 (germline): SGHDT, YYEEEE. Trimming shortened V by 4 bases and J by 3 bases, and 14 bases separated the two germline ends. The CDR3 is 15 amino acids. The CDR3 DNA reads as TGTGCCAGCAGCGTCGGCGGACAGAACAATCAGCCCCAGCATTTT. Protein product: CASSVGGQNNQPQHF.

This clonotype was seen at least ten times. The chain has TRBV6-4 and TRBJ2-6; no definite D call. V lost 6 bases to trimming and J lost 0 bases, with 9 bases between them. This CDR3 region has 15 residues. The germline CDR1 and CDR2 sequences are MRHNA and SNTAGT. The CDR3 here is CASSVDDSGANVLTF. The CDR3 nucleotides are TGTGCCAGCAGCGTCGACGACTCTGGGGCCAACGTCCTGACTTTC.

This clonotype was counted many times. The chain carries TRBV24-1 and TRBJ1-2; 7 bases line up with TRBD1. This CDR3 region has 13 residues. Germline V gives CDR1 KGHDR, CDR2 SFDVKD. The V gene end was trimmed by 3 bases and the J gene end by 7 bases; junction bases not matched to a gene: 4. The CDR3 sequence is CATSDRDSRGYTF. The CDR3, as DNA: TGTGCCACCAGTGATCGGGACAGCCGTGGCTACACCTTC.

This clonotype has ten or more counts. The CDR3 DNA sequence: TGTGCCAGCTCACTCGAGACAGTGCCAAATTCACCCCTCCACTTT. It is translated as CASSLETVPNSPLHF. The chain joins TRBV18 to TRBJ1-6; D is possibly TRBD1 (5 bases). V was trimmed by 4 bases and J by 7 bases, leaving 14 bases between them. The CDR3 spans 15 residues. The germline V gene has CDR1 KGHSH and CDR2 LQKENI.

This chain uses TRBV3-1 with TRBJ2-5; TRBD2 agrees at 7 bases. The CDR3 has 18 residues. J lost 4 bases, V lost 3 bases, and 17 bases had no gene match. The germline V gene has CDR1 LGHDT and CDR2 YNNKEL (reference sequence). DNA for the CDR3: TGTGCCAGCAGCCAGCTGAATTCCTGGGGGGGAGTGGGAGAGACCCAGTACTTC. Its translation is CASSQLNSWGGVGETQYF.

Of note for this clonotype: This is likely an artifact of a read error, given a far larger clone one base away. The V call is TRBV6-5, the J call TRBJ2-5; 9 positions agree with TRBD2. The DNA end is a closer match to TRBJ2-7, so the J assignment may be wrong. CDR3 length: 17 amino acids. Germline CDR1 reads MNHEY; CDR2 reads SVGAGI. The CDR3 reads CASSYSMETSGSYEQYF. CDR3 bases: TGTGCCAGCAGTTACTCGATGGAGACTAGCGGATCCTACGAGCAGTACTTC.

This sequence joins TRBV5-6 and TRBJ2-1, with 8 bases lining up with TRBD2. The V gene's germline CDR1 is SGHDT and CDR2 YYEEEE. CDR3 size: 15 residues. Trimming cost V 2 bases and J 4 bases; bases outside gene matches: 5. DNA of the CDR3: TGTGCCAGCAGCTTCAAGGGACTAGGTTACAATGAGCAGTTCTTC. Residues: CASSFKGLGYNEQFF.

This clonotype has ten or more counts. The chain carries TRBV6-5 and TRBJ2-7; 14 bases are a match to TRBD2. Germline V gene data show CDR1 as MNHEY and CDR2 as SVGAGI. J gave up 2 bases and V 5 bases, and 14 bases lay outside the gene matches. The CDR3 runs to 19 residues. CDR3 DNA: TGTGCCAGCAGTGCGGGACTAGCGGGAGCATCCACCTCCCCCTACGAGCAGTACTTC. The encoded protein is CASSAGLAGASTSPYEQYF.

This clonotype was counted many times. The J gene is TRBJ1-1, the V gene TRBV3-1, with 9 bases matching TRBD1. The CDR3 extends over 12 amino acids. Germline loops: CDR1 LGHDT, CDR2 YNNKEL (reference sequence). J was trimmed by 10 bases and V by 4 bases; bases with no gene match: 4. CDR3 DNA: TGTGCCAGCAGCCGGGGGACAGGGATAGCTTTCTTT. It codes for CASSRGTGIAFF.

This clonotype was counted many times. The chain joins TRBV7-9 to TRBJ1-1; 9 nucleotides line up with TRBD1. The CDR3 is 12 amino acids. The germline V gene has CDR1 SEHNR and CDR2 FQNEAQ (reference sequence). With 5 bases clipped from V and 11 bases from J, the junction kept 6 bases outside the gene matches. Here the CDR3 reads CASSGTGISAFF. The CDR3 DNA is TGTGCCAGCAGCGGGACAGGGATTTCGGCTTTCTTT.

The sample holds many counts of this clonotype. V gene TRBV5-4 combines with J gene TRBJ2-3; D is possibly TRBD1 (8 bases). The germline CDR1 and CDR2 sequences are SGHNT and YYREEE (reference sequence). This CDR3 contains 23 residues. The V and J ends lost 2 bases and 0 bases respectively, with 34 bases between them. DNA for the CDR3: TGTGCCAGCAGCTTAGAAGGGGGGGTAGATTGGAGACAGGGGATCCGTAGCACAGATACGCAGTATTTT. Its protein is CASSLEGGVDWRQGIRSTDTQYF.

This clonotype has a count of ten or more. The chain is built from TRBV7-2 and TRBJ1-6, with a tentative D call TRBD1 (5 bases). Trimming pared 6 bases from V and 9 bases from J, leaving 15 bases between. Germline V gene data show CDR1 as SGHTA and CDR2 as FQGNSA. CDR3 length equals 14 residues. The CDR3 loop reads CASSPVLGGSPLHF. CDR3 in DNA: TGTGCCAGCAGTCCAGTCCTGGGGGGTTCACCCCTCCACTTT.

As for this clonotype: A far larger clone differs by one base, so this is likely a read error. The chain combines TRBV11-2 with TRBJ2-1; 12 positions match TRBD1. The CDR3 loop spans 16 amino acids. The V segment lost 6 bases and the J segment 7 bases; nucleotides outside the gene matches: 10. Looked up from germline, CDR1 is SGHAT and CDR2 is FQNNGV. The CDR3: CASSEFPGQGANEQFF. The CDR3, as DNA: TGTGCCAGCAGTGAGTTCCCGGGACAGGGGGCGAATGAGCAGTTCTTC.

The table lists this clonotype with many counts. The V gene is TRBV4-3, the J gene TRBJ2-1; no clear D. The CDR3 covers 14 residues. The V end was cut by 0 bases, the J end by 8 bases, with 11 bases between. CDR1 and CDR2 (germline): LGHNA, YSLEER. Here the CDR3 DNA reads TGCGCCAGCAGCCAAGAAAGGGTGTCGGATGAGCAGTTCTTC. Translation gives CASSQERVSDEQFF.

This clonotype was counted at least ten times. The rearrangement joins TRBV30 to TRBJ2-1; 8 nucleotides align to TRBD2. V gave up 3 bases and J gave up 4 bases; unmatched junction bases: 5. CDR1 and CDR2 (germline): GTSNPN, SVGIG (reference sequence). The CDR3 loop spans 14 amino acids. The CDR3 region is CAWRVREGYNEQFF. The CDR3, as DNA: TGTGCCTGGAGAGTTCGGGAGGGGTACAATGAGCAGTTCTTC. The variable domain in full, completed from reference TRBV30 and TRBJ2-1, reads SQTIHQWPATLVQPVGSPLSLECTVEGTSNPNLYWYRQAAGRGLQLLFYSVGIGQISSEVPQNLSASRPQDRQFILSSKKLLLSDSGFYLCAWRVREGYNEQFFGPGTRLTVL.

This clonotype was seen more than once but under ten times. The chain links TRBV9 to TRBJ2-1; 15 bases align to TRBD2. The CDR3 is made up of 15 amino acids. Germline loops: CDR1 SGDLS, CDR2 YYNGEE. CDR3 bases: TGTTGTGCCAGGACTAGCGGGGGGGGAATCAATGAGCAGTTCTTC. Translating it yields CCARTSGGGINEQFF. The full variable domain, its missing parts supplied by reference TRBV9 and TRBJ2-1, is DSGVTQTPKHLITATGQRVTLRCSPRSGDLSVYWYQQSLDQGLQFLIQYYNGEERAKGNILERFSAQQFPDLHSELNLSSLELGDSALYFCCARTSGGGINEQFFGPGTRLTVL.

Ten or more counts support this clonotype. The rearrangement joins TRBV9 to TRBJ2-7, with 9 bases lining up with TRBD1. The V gene end was trimmed by 4 bases and the J gene end by 5 bases; junction bases not matched to a gene: 13. The CDR3 extends over 16 amino acids. Per the germline V gene, CDR1 is SGDLS and CDR2 is YYNGEE. The CDR3 sequence: CASSKLQGARIHEQYF. The CDR3, as DNA: TGTGCCAGCAGCAAGTTACAGGGGGCGCGTATTCACGAGCAGTACTTC.

The chain has TRBV28 and TRBJ2-5, with D maybe TRBD2 (8 bases). This CDR3 has 16 amino acids. CDR1 and CDR2 from the germline V gene are MDHEN and SYDVKM. Between the trimmed V and J ends, which lost 4 bases and 4 bases, there was a span of 19 bases. The DNA of the CDR3 is TGTGCCAGCAGTTCCAGGGGGACTAGAAGTTTAGAGACCCAGTACTTC. Residues: CASSSRGTRSLETQYF.

Within the sample, this clonotype is medium-sized. The V and J genes are TRBV6-6 and TRBJ2-7, with 9 bases lining up with TRBD2. CDR3 size: 15 residues. Germline CDR1 MNHNY, CDR2 SVGAGI (reference sequence). The V segment lost 5 bases and the J segment 2 bases; nucleotides outside the gene matches: 7. Here the CDR3 reads CASSALAGVAYEQYF. In DNA, the CDR3 is TGTGCCAGCAGTGCTTTAGCGGGAGTAGCCTACGAGCAGTACTTC.

This clonotype was seen many times. The chain combines TRBV4-1 with TRBJ1-2; the D is unclear. V was cut by 0 bases and J by 4 bases, with 15 bases left in between. CDR3 length: 16 residues. Germline values: CDR1 MGHRA, CDR2 YSYEKL. This CDR3 reads CASSQEQGVEGYGYTF. CDR3 DNA sequence: TGCGCCAGCAGCCAAGAGCAAGGAGTGGAGGGCTATGGCTACACCTTC.